These T cell receptor beta chains were read from a single sample in a study of shared clonotypes between healthy human individuals. Produced via immunoSEQ multiplex PCR; TCRdb's table is partial and in-frame only. The repertoire holds more than 2 million clones, with 93% as singletons. The sequencing sample was made of naive CD8+ T cells from PBMCs. Every receptor here comes from a man younger than 35 in good health. Some clones in this sample may be carry-over from other donors' samples. Both conserved end residues are part of each CDR3. The order of the fields is J gene, D gene, V gene, CDR3 protein, CDR3 DNA. The D gene is left open where the match is weak.

j_gene: TRBJ2-1; d_gene: .; v_gene: TRBV19; CDR3aa: CATQFVHEQFF; CDR3nt: TGTGCCACTCAGTTTGTGCATGAGCAGTTCTTC
j_gene: TRBJ1-3; d_gene: .; v_gene: TRBV19; CDR3aa: CASSEPVPSGNTIYF; CDR3nt: TGTGCCAGTAGCGAGCCGGTTCCCTCTGGAAACACCATATATTTT
j_gene: TRBJ2-5; d_gene: TRBD2; v_gene: TRBV7-6; CDR3aa: CASSLLDLGGRETQYF; CDR3nt: TGTGCCAGCAGCTTACTCGATTTGGGCGGGAGAGAGACCCAGTACTTC
j_gene: TRBJ2-7; d_gene: TRBD1; v_gene: TRBV5-5; CDR3aa: CASSLTGGFFEQYF; CDR3nt: TGTGCCAGCAGCTTGACAGGGGGCTTCTTCGAGCAGTACTTC
j_gene: TRBJ2-5; d_gene: .; v_gene: TRBV7-7; CDR3aa: CASSLAPPGPQYF; CDR3nt: TGTGCCAGCAGCTTAGCGCCCCCCGGGCCCCAGTACTTC
j_gene: TRBJ2-1; d_gene: TRBD1; v_gene: TRBV7-3; CDR3aa: CASSSLGTDTVDEQFF; CDR3nt: TGTGCCAGCAGCTCCCTAGGGACAGATACTGTCGATGAGCAGTTCTTC
j_gene: TRBJ2-1; d_gene: TRBD2; v_gene: TRBV4-1; CDR3aa: CASSQVLAGRYNEQFF; CDR3nt: TGCGCCAGCAGCCAAGTGTTAGCGGGAAGGTACAATGAGCAGTTCTTC
j_gene: TRBJ1-1; d_gene: .; v_gene: TRBV5-8; CDR3aa: CASSPEGEWGTEAFF; CDR3nt: TGTGCCAGCAGCCCCGAGGGGGAGTGGGGGACTGAAGCTTTCTTT
j_gene: TRBJ2-3; d_gene: .; v_gene: TRBV7-8; CDR3aa: CASSLAVGGSHTQYF; CDR3nt: TGTGCCAGCAGCTTAGCGGTGGGCGGGTCCCATACGCAGTATTTT
j_gene: TRBJ2-7; d_gene: .; v_gene: TRBV15; CDR3aa: CATSRVASSAYEQYF; CDR3nt: TGTGCCACCAGCAGAGTCGCTAGCAGCGCCTACGAGCAGTACTTC
j_gene: TRBJ2-5; d_gene: .; v_gene: TRBV6-1; CDR3aa: CASAGARGETQYF; CDR3nt: TGTGCCAGCGCAGGGGCTAGGGGCGAGACCCAGTACTTC
j_gene: TRBJ2-2; d_gene: .; v_gene: TRBV12-5; CDR3aa: CASGLGEYPNTGELFF; CDR3nt: TGTGCTAGTGGTTTAGGGGAGTACCCGAACACCGGGGAGCTGTTTTTT
j_gene: TRBJ2-3; d_gene: TRBD1; v_gene: TRBV13; CDR3aa: CASSLAGTGGTDTQYF; CDR3nt: TGTGCCAGCAGCTTAGCGGGGACAGGGGGCACAGATACGCAGTATTTT
j_gene: TRBJ2-7; d_gene: .; v_gene: TRBV27; CDR3aa: CASHPVGTAGYEQYF; CDR3nt: TGTGCCAGCCACCCCGTCGGGACAGCGGGATACGAGCAGTACTTC
j_gene: TRBJ2-7; d_gene: TRBD2; v_gene: TRBV10-3; CDR3aa: CAISESTSGSEQYF; CDR3nt: TGTGCCATCAGTGAGTCGACTAGCGGGAGCGAGCAGTACTTC
j_gene: TRBJ2-1; d_gene: TRBD2; v_gene: TRBV5-5; CDR3aa: CASSFSPAYRLAGGYEQFF; CDR3nt: TGTGCCAGCAGCTTCTCCCCAGCCTACCGACTAGCGGGAGGCTATGAGCAGTTCTTC
j_gene: TRBJ1-5; d_gene: TRBD1; v_gene: TRBV28; CDR3aa: CASSPRQGEKVVFQPQHF; CDR3nt: TGTGCCAGCAGTCCGCGACAGGGGGAAAAGGTGGTCTTTCAGCCCCAGCATTTT
j_gene: TRBJ2-7; d_gene: .; v_gene: TRBV27; CDR3aa: CASSFTSMAGQPYEQYF; CDR3nt: TGTGCCAGCAGTTTTACGTCGATGGCAGGGCAACCCTACGAGCAGTACTTC
j_gene: TRBJ2-5; d_gene: .; v_gene: TRBV4-3; CDR3aa: CASSQGPKETQYF; CDR3nt: TGCGCCAGCAGCCAAGGTCCGAAAGAGACCCAGTACTTC
j_gene: TRBJ2-7; d_gene: TRBD1; v_gene: TRBV19; CDR3aa: CASTPGQGSYEQYF; CDR3nt: TGTGCCAGTACCCCGGGACAGGGGTCCTACGAGCAGTACTTC
j_gene: TRBJ2-3; d_gene: .; v_gene: TRBV7-6; CDR3aa: CASSLGLTSTDTQYF; CDR3nt: TGTGCCAGCAGCTTAGGGCTGACTAGCACAGATACGCAGTATTTT
j_gene: TRBJ2-3; d_gene: TRBD1; v_gene: TRBV6-1; CDR3aa: CASSDRTGGASTDTQYF; CDR3nt: TGTGCCAGCAGTGACCGCACAGGGGGCGCAAGCACAGATACGCAGTATTTT